The rows below give T cell receptor beta chains drawn from one sample of a study of Tregs in tolerant kidney transplant recipients. Produced via immunoSEQ multiplex PCR; TCRdb's table is partial and in-frame only. The repertoire holds about 83,000 clones, with 98% as singletons. The sample was CD4+ T cells from blood, taken before the transplant. Receptor source: a human donor who received a combined kidney and bone marrow transplant. The CDR3 runs from the conserved cysteine through the conserved F or W. A D gene is named only where the DNA matches it firmly. The size entry is marked missing in some rows and otherwise reads once, few, many or a size class.

CDR3 protein: CASSSRWETQYF
CDR3 DNA: TGTGCCAGCAGCTCGCGGTGGGAGACCCAGTACTTC
V gene: TRBV11-1
clone size: -
D gene: -
CDR3 length: 12
J gene: TRBJ2-5

CDR3 protein: CASSSYRRGFPNTEAFF
CDR3 DNA: TGTGCCAGCAGCTCGTACAGGAGGGGTTTTCCTAACACTGAAGCTTTCTTT
V gene: TRBV7-8
clone size: -
D gene: -
CDR3 length: 17
J gene: TRBJ1-1

CDR3 protein: CASRDGLAGGPMATGELFF
CDR3 DNA: TGTGCCAGCAGGGATGGACTAGCGGGAGGGCCGATGGCTACCGGGGAGCTGTTTTTT
V gene: TRBV5-4
clone size: -
D gene: TRBD2
CDR3 length: 19
J gene: TRBJ2-2

CDR3 protein: CASSERGNSGNTIYF
CDR3 DNA: TGTGCCAGCAGTGAAAGGGGCAACTCTGGAAACACCATATATTTT
V gene: TRBV2
clone size: once
D gene: -
CDR3 length: 15
J gene: TRBJ1-3

CDR3 protein: CASSAEGGGSPLHF
CDR3 DNA: TGTGCCAGCAGCGCCGAAGGGGGGGGTTCACCCCTCCACTTT
V gene: TRBV11-2
clone size: -
D gene: -
CDR3 length: 14
J gene: TRBJ1-6

CDR3 protein: CASSLGLENSPLHF
CDR3 DNA: TGTGCCAGCAGCTTAGGTTTGGAGAATTCACCCCTCCACTTT
V gene: TRBV5-4
clone size: -
D gene: -
CDR3 length: 14
J gene: TRBJ1-6

CDR3 protein: CASSLHWTEHNQPQHF
CDR3 DNA: TGTGCCAGCAGCTTACATTGGACAGAGCACAATCAGCCCCAGCATTTT
V gene: TRBV7-2
clone size: -
D gene: -
CDR3 length: 16
J gene: TRBJ1-5

CDR3 protein: CASSYSGAKNIQYF
CDR3 DNA: TGTGCCAGCAGTTACTCAGGGGCGAAAAACATTCAGTACTTC
V gene: TRBV6-5
clone size: -
D gene: -
CDR3 length: 14
J gene: TRBJ2-4

CDR3 protein: CASSLGASSYNSPLHF
CDR3 DNA: TGTGCCAGCAGCTTAGGGGCGAGCTCCTATAATTCACCCCTCCACTTT
V gene: TRBV7-9
clone size: -
D gene: -
CDR3 length: 16
J gene: TRBJ1-6

CDR3 protein: CASRRKRGGTDTQYF
CDR3 DNA: TGTGCCAGCAGACGGAAGCGGGGGGGTACAGATACGCAGTATTTT
V gene: TRBV6-5
clone size: -
D gene: TRBD2
CDR3 length: 15
J gene: TRBJ2-3

CDR3 protein: CASSHDRVRGDEQFF
CDR3 DNA: TGTGCCAGTAGCCACGACAGGGTCCGGGGCGATGAGCAGTTCTTC
V gene: TRBV19
clone size: -
D gene: TRBD1
CDR3 length: 15
J gene: TRBJ2-1

CDR3 protein: CASSLGTNTEAFF
CDR3 DNA: TGTGCCAGCAGCCTAGGGACTAACACTGAAGCTTTCTTT
V gene: TRBV9
clone size: -
D gene: -
CDR3 length: 13
J gene: TRBJ1-1

CDR3 protein: CASRAGQPLREDTQYF
CDR3 DNA: TGTGCCAGCAGGGCAGGACAGCCCCTACGTGAAGATACGCAGTATTTT
V gene: TRBV7-9
clone size: once
D gene: -
CDR3 length: 16
J gene: TRBJ2-3

CDR3 protein: CASSASLAGGFGNEQFF
CDR3 DNA: TGCGCCAGCAGCGCCTCACTAGCGGGGGGCTTTGGAAATGAGCAGTTCTTC
V gene: TRBV5-1
clone size: -
D gene: TRBD2
CDR3 length: 17
J gene: TRBJ2-1

CDR3 protein: CAWRRGGTGANYGYTF
CDR3 DNA: TGTGCCTGGAGAAGGGGGGGGACAGGGGCTAACTATGGCTACACCTTC
V gene: TRBV30
clone size: once
D gene: TRBD1
CDR3 length: 16
J gene: TRBJ1-2

CDR3 protein: CASSLEVGGRQYF
CDR3 DNA: TGTGCCAGCAGCTTGGAGGTTGGCGGGCGGCAGTACTTC
V gene: TRBV5-4
clone size: -
D gene: -
CDR3 length: 13
J gene: TRBJ2-7

CDR3 protein: CASSLSGGAYNEQFF
CDR3 DNA: TGTGCCAGCAGCTTAAGCGGGGGGGCGTACAATGAGCAGTTCTTC
V gene: TRBV5-4
clone size: -
D gene: TRBD2
CDR3 length: 15
J gene: TRBJ2-1

CDR3 protein: CASSSPPTGGDGYTF
CDR3 DNA: TGTGCCAGCAGCAGCCCACCTACAGGGGGCGATGGCTACACCTTC
V gene: TRBV6-6
clone size: -
D gene: TRBD1
CDR3 length: 15
J gene: TRBJ1-2

CDR3 protein: CASSLRGSPYEQYF
CDR3 DNA: TGTGCCAGCAGTCTCAGGGGGAGCCCCTACGAGCAGTACTTC
V gene: TRBV9
clone size: -
D gene: TRBD1
CDR3 length: 14
J gene: TRBJ2-7

CDR3 protein: CASSLSSYEQYF
CDR3 DNA: TGTGCCAGCAGCTTGAGCTCCTACGAGCAGTACTTC
V gene: TRBV7-2
clone size: -
D gene: -
CDR3 length: 12
J gene: TRBJ2-7

CDR3 protein: CASSIGRGSGIYQETQYF
CDR3 DNA: TGTGCCAGTAGTATTGGAAGGGGGAGCGGGATTTATCAAGAGACCCAGTACTTC
V gene: TRBV19
clone size: -
D gene: -
CDR3 length: 18
J gene: TRBJ2-5

CDR3 protein: CASSRDATSGGTNTGELFF
CDR3 DNA: TGTGCCAGCAGCCGAGACGCTACTAGCGGGGGCACGAACACCGGGGAGCTGTTTTTT
V gene: TRBV4-2
clone size: -
D gene: TRBD2
CDR3 length: 19
J gene: TRBJ2-2

CDR3 protein: CASSLGGGGLYYEQYF
CDR3 DNA: TGTGCCAGCAGTTTAGGGGGAGGGGGACTCTACTACGAGCAGTACTTC
V gene: TRBV28
clone size: once
D gene: -
CDR3 length: 16
J gene: TRBJ2-7

CDR3 protein: CASSFGDRPNYGYTF
CDR3 DNA: TGTGCCAGCAGTTTCGGTGACAGACCTAACTATGGCTACACCTTC
V gene: TRBV27
clone size: once
D gene: -
CDR3 length: 15
J gene: TRBJ1-2

CDR3 protein: CASSLEGGDTDTQYF
CDR3 DNA: TGTGCCAGCAGCTTAGAAGGCGGGGACACAGATACGCAGTATTTT
V gene: TRBV11-3
clone size: -
D gene: -
CDR3 length: 15
J gene: TRBJ2-3

CDR3 protein: CASSALAGAYEQYF
CDR3 DNA: TGTGCCAGCAGCGCCCTAGCGGGGGCCTACGAGCAGTACTTC
V gene: TRBV7-3
clone size: -
D gene: TRBD2
CDR3 length: 14
J gene: TRBJ2-7

CDR3 protein: CASSQDRGAGELFF
CDR3 DNA: TGCGCCAGCAGCCAAGACAGGGGAGCCGGGGAGCTGTTTTTT
V gene: TRBV5-1
clone size: -
D gene: TRBD1
CDR3 length: 14
J gene: TRBJ2-2

CDR3 protein: CASSVGASGGGGPQETQYF
CDR3 DNA: TGTGCCAGCAGCGTAGGGGCTAGCGGGGGGGGAGGACCACAAGAGACCCAGTACTTC
V gene: TRBV9
clone size: -
D gene: TRBD2
CDR3 length: 19
J gene: TRBJ2-5

CDR3 protein: CASILITGGGELFF
CDR3 DNA: TGTGCCAGCATCCTTATAACTGGAGGCGGGGAGCTGTTTTTT
V gene: TRBV7-2
clone size: -
D gene: -
CDR3 length: 14
J gene: TRBJ2-2

CDR3 protein: CASSFRSGGRSTDTQYF
CDR3 DNA: TGTGCCAGCAGCTTCCGGAGCGGGGGCCGTAGCACAGATACGCAGTATTTT
V gene: TRBV7-3
clone size: -
D gene: TRBD2
CDR3 length: 17
J gene: TRBJ2-3

CDR3 protein: CSVPWGAGANVLTF
CDR3 DNA: TGCAGCGTTCCCTGGGGGGCTGGGGCCAACGTCCTGACTTTC
V gene: TRBV29-1
clone size: -
D gene: -
CDR3 length: 14
J gene: TRBJ2-6

CDR3 protein: CASSIGAGVAFNF
CDR3 DNA: TGTGCCAGTAGTATAGGGGCGGGAGTCGCCTTTAACTTC
V gene: TRBV19
clone size: -
D gene: TRBD2
CDR3 length: 13
J gene: TRBJ2-7

CDR3 protein: CASSSVLPGLQYF
CDR3 DNA: TGTGCCAGCAGCTCGGTACTTCCGGGACTCCAGTATTTT
V gene: TRBV28
clone size: -
D gene: -
CDR3 length: 13
J gene: TRBJ2-3

CDR3 protein: CASSFLGRGAYNSPLHF
CDR3 DNA: TGTGCCAGCAGCTTCCTAGGCAGGGGGGCGTATAATTCACCCCTCCACTTT
V gene: TRBV7-6
clone size: once
D gene: TRBD1
CDR3 length: 17
J gene: TRBJ1-6

CDR3 protein: CASSIIATGGYQPQHF
CDR3 DNA: TGTGCCAGTAGTATCATCGCGACAGGGGGTTATCAGCCCCAGCATTTT
V gene: TRBV19
clone size: -
D gene: TRBD1
CDR3 length: 16
J gene: TRBJ1-5

CDR3 protein: CASSSGGGRYNEQFF
CDR3 DNA: TGTGCCAGCAGCTCAGGGGGCGGGAGATACAATGAGCAGTTCTTC
V gene: TRBV7-3
clone size: -
D gene: -
CDR3 length: 15
J gene: TRBJ2-1

CDR3 protein: CATSRDTTGVGNTIYF
CDR3 DNA: TGTGCCACCAGCAGAGATACGACAGGGGTAGGAAACACCATATATTTT
V gene: TRBV15
clone size: -
D gene: TRBD1
CDR3 length: 16
J gene: TRBJ1-3

CDR3 protein: CASSLETGTEAFF
CDR3 DNA: TGTGCCAGCAGCTTAGAGACGGGCACTGAAGCTTTCTTT
V gene: TRBV11-3
clone size: -
D gene: -
CDR3 length: 13
J gene: TRBJ1-1

CDR3 protein: CASRQDRSGVILDTQYF
CDR3 DNA: TGCGCCAGCAGGCAAGATCGAAGCGGGGTCATATTGGATACGCAGTATTTT
V gene: TRBV4-1
clone size: -
D gene: TRBD2
CDR3 length: 17
J gene: TRBJ2-3

CDR3 protein: CASSLKVTGGFGGYTF
CDR3 DNA: TGTGCCAGCAGCTTGAAAGTGACAGGGGGCTTTGGAGGCTACACCTTC
V gene: TRBV5-6
clone size: -
D gene: TRBD1
CDR3 length: 16
J gene: TRBJ1-2

CDR3 protein: CASSRTSASSTDTQYF
CDR3 DNA: TGTGCCAGCAGTCGAACTAGCGCATCTAGCACAGATACGCAGTATTTT
V gene: TRBV5-5
clone size: -
D gene: TRBD2
CDR3 length: 16
J gene: TRBJ2-3

CDR3 protein: CASSLRGTGDNEKLFF
CDR3 DNA: TGCGCCAGCAGCTTAAGGGGGACAGGGGATAATGAAAAACTGTTTTTT
V gene: TRBV5-1
clone size: -
D gene: TRBD1
CDR3 length: 16
J gene: TRBJ1-4

CDR3 protein: CASSYRLADTQYF
CDR3 DNA: TGCGCCAGCAGCTACCGACTGGCAGATACGCAGTATTTT
V gene: TRBV5-1
clone size: -
D gene: -
CDR3 length: 13
J gene: TRBJ2-3